This TCR beta chain stems from a study of T cell changes during pregnancy in multiple sclerosis. This table comes from immunoSEQ multiplex PCR, and its TCRdb copy is limited to in-frame clones, with some not included. The top ten clones hold approximately 0.15% of a sample with some 80,000 clones, nearly 95% of them seen once. CDR3 length equals 15 residues. CDR1 and CDR2 (germline): MGHRA, YSYEKL. Trimming stripped 2 bases from V and 5 bases from J, with 16 bases between. This material consisted of CD4+ T cells from peripheral blood mononuclear cells, taken after pregnancy. The chain couples TRBV4-1 to TRBJ2-7, with a possible D match to TRBD1 (5 bases). This clonotype originated in a female donor with multiple sclerosis, enrolled in a pregnancy study. CDR3 sequence reads: CASSQLIHAGNEQYF. The CDR3 bases are TGCGCCAGCAGCCAACTTATCCATGCAGGGAACGAGCAGTACTTC.